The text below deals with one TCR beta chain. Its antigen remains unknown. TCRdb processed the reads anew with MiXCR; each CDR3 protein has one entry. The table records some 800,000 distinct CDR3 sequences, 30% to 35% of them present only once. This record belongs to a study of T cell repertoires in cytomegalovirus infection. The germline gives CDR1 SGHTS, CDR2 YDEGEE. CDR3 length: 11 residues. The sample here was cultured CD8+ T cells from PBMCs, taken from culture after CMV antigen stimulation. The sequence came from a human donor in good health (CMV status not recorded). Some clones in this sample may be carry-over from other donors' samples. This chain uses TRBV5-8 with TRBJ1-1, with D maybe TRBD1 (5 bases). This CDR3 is CVYQGGTEAFF. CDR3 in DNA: TGTGTGTACCAGGGCGGCACTGAAGCTTTCTTT.